A single sample is the source of the 5 T cell receptor beta chains below, sequenced in a study of early T cells in non-severe SARS-CoV-2 infection. TCRdb itself ran the 5' RACE reads through MiXCR, one entry per CDR3 protein. In the table there are about 80,000 distinct CDR3 sequences, about 14% of which are singletons. The sequenced sample consisted of whole blood. The source of these receptors is an adult who was a healthcare worker with PCR-confirmed SARS-CoV-2 infection or an uninfected control (not recorded which).

The chain employs TRBV5-6 and TRBJ2-1; TRBD2 matches 8 bases. Germline-derived CDR1 and CDR2 are SGHDT and YYEEEE. The CDR3 contains 15 residues. V lost 0 bases to trimming and J lost 5 bases; unmatched junction nucleotides: 4. The CDR3 nucleotides read TGTGCCAGCAGCTTGGCGGGACTAGGGGACAATGAGCAGTTCTTC. This encodes CASSLAGLGDNEQFF.

V is TRBV28 and J is TRBJ1-5; the D gene is possibly TRBD1 (6 bases). V was cut by 6 bases and J by 6 bases, with 9 bases left in between. CDR1 is MDHEN, CDR2 SYDVKM, per germline. The CDR3 has 12 residues. The CDR3 sequence: CASRGGSQPQHF. The CDR3 DNA is TGTGCCAGCAGGGGGGGCTCTCAGCCCCAGCATTTT.

This clonotype was counted only a few times. V usage is TRBV28 and J usage is TRBJ1-4; D perhaps matches TRBD1 (6 bases). CDR1 and CDR2 from the germline V gene are MDHEN and SYDVKM. The germline V and J ends were trimmed by 8 bases and 2 bases, with 12 bases remaining between them. This CDR3 is built from 14 residues. The CDR3 nucleotides are TGTGCCAGCCTTTTAGGGGGTACTAATGAAAAACTGTTTTTT. This sequence encodes CASLLGGTNEKLFF.

This clonotype was counted between two and nine times. The CDR3 bases are TGTGCCAGCAGTTATCGGACAGGGTCTCTAACAGATACGCAGTATTTT. This encodes CASSYRTGSLTDTQYF. The rearrangement joins TRBV6-2 or TRBV6-3 to TRBJ2-3; 8 nucleotides align to TRBD1. V shed 3 bases, J shed 3 bases, and the junction held 8 bases outside the gene matches. The CDR3 runs to 16 residues. CDR1 is MNHEY, CDR2 SVGEGT, per germline.

The rearrangement uses TRBV6-5 and TRBJ2-1, with D possibly TRBD1 on 5 matching bases. This CDR3 has 16 amino acids. V was shortened by 4 bases and J by 3 bases, with 16 bases between the two germline ends. CDR1 is MNHEY, CDR2 SVGAGI, per germline. The CDR3 spells CASSSDSPGYYNEQFF. CDR3 nucleotide sequence: TGTGCCAGCAGTTCCGACAGTCCCGGCTACTACAATGAGCAGTTCTTC.